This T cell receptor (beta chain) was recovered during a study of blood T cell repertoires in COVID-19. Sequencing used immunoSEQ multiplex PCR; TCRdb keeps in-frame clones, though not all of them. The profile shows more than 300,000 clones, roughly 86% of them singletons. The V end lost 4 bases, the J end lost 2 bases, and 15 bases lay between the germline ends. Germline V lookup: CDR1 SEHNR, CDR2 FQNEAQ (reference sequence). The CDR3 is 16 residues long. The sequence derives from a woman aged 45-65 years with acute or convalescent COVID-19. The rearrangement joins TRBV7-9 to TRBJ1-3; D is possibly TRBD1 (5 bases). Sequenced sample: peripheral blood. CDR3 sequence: CASSSNGGVTGNTIYF. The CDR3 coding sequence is TGTGCCAGCAGCTCCAACGGGGGGGTAACTGGAAACACCATATATTTT.